The TCR beta chain described here comes from a study of blood T cells in healthy people across ages. PCR was performed a second time for about 7 to 12 cycles using a sample-barcoded 5' primer and a J-beta primer mix. Through a template-switch adaptor with 12 random nucleotides, each cDNA molecule received a tag. TCRdb itself ran the 5' RACE reads through MiXCR, one entry per CDR3 protein. Among some 930,000 distinct CDR3 sequences listed, almost 30% were seen once. A further study also used this sample, focusing on T cells of mothers and their children.

The source is a woman between 40 and 50 years old in good health. The sequencing input was blood.

CDR3 coding DNA: TGTGCCAGCAGCCAATCCCAGGACGCAGCTTTTCAGCCCCAGCATTTT. Translated: CASSQSQDAAFQPQHF. The chain is built from TRBV7-2 and TRBJ1-5, with D uncertain. CDR3 length: 16 residues. Germline assignment: CDR1 SGHTA and CDR2 FQGNSA. V lost 5 bases, J lost 6 bases, and 20 bases lay in between. The whole variable domain, filled in from reference TRBV7-2 and TRBJ1-5, reads GAGVSQSPSNKVTEKGKDVELRCDPISGHTALYWYRQSLGQGLEFLIYFQGNSAPDKSGLPSDRFSAERTGGSVSTLTIQRTQQEDSAVYLCASSQSQDAAFQPQHFGDGTRLSIL.